Listed here are 21 T cell receptor beta chains from one sample, sequenced in a study of cytomegalovirus exposure and HLA in healthy donors. The data were produced by immunoSEQ multiplex PCR, yet TCRdb's version contains in-frame clones alone and is incomplete. The sample lists about 200,000 clones, about 91% occurring once. Sequences were obtained from PBMCs. Receptors were obtained from a woman aged 18-29 years in good health and CMV-seronegative.

The rearrangement uses TRBV28 and TRBJ1-5; the D gene is possibly TRBD1 (5 bases). Germline V lookup: CDR1 MDHEN, CDR2 SYDVKM. CDR3 size: 15 residues. Trimming took 2 bases from V and 5 from J, leaving 13 bases between them. The CDR3 here is CASSLQDTGDQPQHF. The DNA for the CDR3 is TGTGCCAGCAGTTTACAGGACACCGGCGATCAGCCCCAGCATTTT.

This sequence joins TRBV27 and TRBJ2-1; 9 nucleotides match TRBD1. CDR3 length: 14 amino acids. Trimming took 3 bases from V and 6 from J; bases not matched to a gene: 3. Germline V gene sequence: CDR1 MNHEY, CDR2 SMNVEV (reference sequence). The chain's CDR3 is CASSFGTGFNEQFF. CDR3 DNA sequence: TGTGCCAGCAGTTTCGGGACAGGGTTCAATGAGCAGTTCTTC.

The rearrangement uses TRBV5-6 and TRBJ1-1; D perhaps matches TRBD1 (5 bases). Germline V gene sequence: CDR1 SGHDT, CDR2 YYEEEE. Trimming shortened V by 2 bases and J by 2 bases, and 10 bases separated the two germline ends. The CDR3 length is 14 residues. CDR3 DNA: TGTGCCAGCAGCTTCCCAGGGATCAACACTGAAGCTTTCTTT. Protein sequence: CASSFPGINTEAFF.

V gene TRBV18 combines with J gene TRBJ2-1; 8 bases agree with TRBD2. The CDR3 loop spans 16 amino acids. Germline loops: CDR1 KGHSH, CDR2 LQKENI. The J segment lost 1 base and the V segment lost 6 bases, leaving 8 bases of the junction unmatched. The CDR3 region is CASSQRGGLSYNEQFF. CDR3 sequence (DNA): TGTGCCAGCTCCCAACGCGGGGGGCTTTCCTACAATGAGCAGTTCTTC.

The chain has TRBV29-1 and TRBJ2-7; 7 nucleotides align to TRBD1. Trimming removed 7 bases from V and 2 bases from J; junction bases left unmatched: 8. This CDR3 is 13 amino acids long. Germline V gene lookup returns CDR1 SQVTM and CDR2 ANQGSEA. The CDR3 region is CSATGTVPYEQYF. The CDR3 DNA reads as TGCAGCGCCACCGGGACAGTGCCCTACGAGCAGTACTTC.

This chain uses TRBV29-1 with TRBJ2-7; 8 bases are a match to TRBD1. This CDR3 has 14 residues. J was trimmed by 4 bases and V by 0 bases; bases with no gene match: 5. Germline V gene sequence: CDR1 SQVTM, CDR2 ANQGSEA. The CDR3 sequence: CSVEDQGAGYEQYF. The CDR3 bases are TGCAGCGTTGAAGATCAGGGGGCGGGTTACGAGCAGTACTTC.

This chain uses TRBV4-1 with TRBJ1-2; D ambiguous. The V gene's germline CDR1 is MGHRA and CDR2 YSYEKL. The CDR3 runs to 16 residues. The V gene lost 0 bases and the J gene lost 8 bases, with 19 bases spanning the gap. CDR3 sequence (DNA): TGCGCCAGCAGCCAAGATATGGCTCCGGGGAGAGTCGGCTACACCTTC. As protein: CASSQDMAPGRVGYTF.

This clone has a single count. The rearrangement uses TRBV9 and TRBJ2-7; a possible D gene is TRBD2 (6 bases). The length of the CDR3 is 15 residues. Between the trimmed V and J ends, which lost 0 bases and 6 bases, there was a span of 16 bases. CDR1 is SGDLS and CDR2 is YYNGEE in the germline V gene. The CDR3 loop is CASSVGGLGGSEQYF. CDR3 DNA: TGTGCCAGCAGCGTAGGGGGACTTGGGGGGAGCGAGCAGTACTTC.

This chain links TRBV5-6 with TRBJ1-2, with D maybe TRBD1 (5 bases). The V gene lost 2 bases and the J gene lost 3 bases, with 11 bases spanning the gap. The germline gives CDR1 SGHDT, CDR2 YYEEEE. This CDR3 is built from 14 residues. The CDR3 DNA reads as TGTGCCAGCAGCTTACGGGGGGGGGACTATGGCTACACCTTC. This codes for CASSLRGGDYGYTF.

Remarks on this clone: One end of the junction does not line up with germline, which may come from a read error. The chain couples TRBV5-1 to TRBJ2-5, with D maybe TRBD1 (6 bases). CDR3 length: 13 residues. The germline CDR1 and CDR2 sequences are SGHRS and YFSETQ. CDR3 residues: CASSTINRVPLNF. As DNA, the CDR3 is TGCGCCAGCAGCACAATAAACAGGGTCCCGTTGAACTTC. The variable domain in full, completed from reference TRBV5-1 and TRBJ2-5, reads KAGVTQTPRYLIKTRGQQVTLSCSPISGHRSVSWYQQTPGQGLQFLFEYFSETQRNKGNFPGRFSGRQFSNSRSEMNVSTLELGDSALYLCASSTINRVPLNFGPGTRLLVL.

This clone came up once. The chain joins TRBV13 to TRBJ2-1; TRBD2 matches at 8 bases. The CDR3 loop spans 16 amino acids. Per germline, CDR1 PRHDT and CDR2 FYEKMQ (reference sequence). Germline trimming cut 3 bases from V and 2 bases from J; bases unmatched to any gene: 6. In nucleotides, the CDR3 is TGTGCCAGCAGCTTTACGGGAGGGCTACCCTACAATGAGCAGTTCTTC. Translating it yields CASSFTGGLPYNEQFF.

About this clone: A much more abundant neighbour one base away suggests this may be a read error. The genes are TRBV6-1 and TRBJ2-1; TRBD2 aligns across 7 bases. Germline V CDR1 and CDR2: MNHNS, SASEGT. This CDR3 contains 15 residues. V lost 2 bases to trimming and J lost 0 bases; unmatched junction nucleotides: 1. CDR3 nucleotide sequence: TGTGCCAGCAGTGAAATAGCGGGCTCCTACAATGAGCAGTTCTTC. It yields the protein CASSEIAGSYNEQFF.

The chain carries TRBV25-1 and TRBJ2-5, with 8 bases aligning to TRBD2. Germline V CDR1 and CDR2: MGHDK, SYGVNS. V lost 3 bases and J lost 5; bases outside the gene matches: 17. This CDR3 contains 18 residues. The CDR3 loop reads CASSDSTSATVQQETQYF. CDR3 bases: TGTGCCAGCAGTGATTCGACTAGCGCTACGGTGCAGCAGGAGACCCAGTACTTC. The full variable domain, with the rest looked up from reference TRBV25-1 and TRBJ2-5, is EADIYQTPRYLVIGTGKKITLECSQTMGHDKMYWYQQDPGMELHLIHYSYGVNSTEKGDLSSESTVSRIRTEHFPLTLESARPSHTSQYLCASSDSTSATVQQETQYFGPGTRLLVL.

The chain couples TRBV20-1 to TRBJ1-1; D is perhaps TRBD1 (5 bases). This CDR3 is 11 amino acids long. Germline lookup yields CDR1 DFQATT and CDR2 SNEGSKA (reference sequence). V lost 6 bases to trimming and J lost 9 bases, with 14 bases between them. The CDR3 DNA reads as TGCAGTGCCCCTTGGGGCAGCCAAGCTTTCTTT. Amino acids: CSAPWGSQAFF.

V usage is TRBV28 and J usage is TRBJ1-2; possibly TRBD1 for D (5 bases). The CDR3 consists of 13 residues. V was pared by 6 bases and J by 6 bases, with 14 bases between. CDR1 is MDHEN and CDR2 is SYDVKM in the germline V gene. The CDR3 DNA sequence: TGTGCCAGCAGCCCCATAGGGGTCGATGGCTACACCTTC. This gives the protein CASSPIGVDGYTF.

The CDR3 sequence is CSVERRERNTGELFF. The DNA of the CDR3 is TGCAGCGTTGAACGGCGGGAGAGGAACACCGGGGAGCTGTTTTTT. The chain couples TRBV29-1 to TRBJ2-2, with TRBD2 matching 7 bases. CDR1 SQVTM and CDR2 ANQGSEA come from the germline V gene. The CDR3 sequence is 15 residues long. V gave up 2 bases and J gave up 1 base; unmatched junction bases: 4.

The genes are TRBV7-8 and TRBJ2-7, with TRBD1 matching over 10 bases. The ends lost 6 bases at V and 0 bases at J; junction bases unmatched: 8. Germline V gene data show CDR1 as SGHVS and CDR2 as FQNEAQ. CDR3 size: 16 residues. DNA of the CDR3: TGTGCCAGCAGGCCAAGAAGGACAGGGGGCTCCTACGAGCAGTACTTC. Protein sequence: CASRPRRTGGSYEQYF.

The genes are TRBV6-5 and TRBJ1-1; a weak D match, TRBD1 (6 bases). CDR3 length equals 15 residues. V was clipped by 6 bases and J by 1 base, with 15 bases between them. Germline V gives CDR1 MNHEY, CDR2 SVGAGI. CDR3 DNA sequence: TGTGCCAGCAGCCTACAAGGGGGGGCGAACACTGAAGCTTTCTTT. Its protein is CASSLQGGANTEAFF.

The chain employs TRBV7-2 and TRBJ2-4; TRBD1 matches at 7 bases. V was pared by 4 bases and J by 0 bases, with 9 bases of the junction left unmatched. Germline-derived CDR1 and CDR2 are SGHTA and FQGNSA. The CDR3 covers 17 residues. CDR3 bases: TGTGCCAGCAGCTCTTCGACAGGGCCGGGAGCCAAAAACATTCAGTACTTC. Protein product: CASSSSTGPGAKNIQYF.

V and J are TRBV19 and TRBJ2-7; the match to TRBD2 covers 7 bases. This CDR3 spans 15 amino acids. Unmatched junction bases numbered 4, after V lost 0 bases and J lost 2 bases. CDR1 is LNHDA, CDR2 SQIVND, per germline (reference sequence). The CDR3 is CASSIEVGGPYEQYF. CDR3 DNA sequence: TGTGCCAGTAGTATAGAAGTGGGAGGGCCCTACGAGCAGTACTTC.

The J gene is TRBJ2-1, the V gene TRBV7-9; the match to TRBD2 covers 15 bases. CDR3 length: 18 residues. Unmatched junction bases numbered 13, after V lost 4 bases and J lost 9 bases. Germline assignment: CDR1 SEHNR and CDR2 FQNEAQ (reference sequence). The CDR3 loop is CASSSTTRTSGRGAEQFF. The DNA for the CDR3 is TGTGCCAGCAGCTCGACAACCAGGACTAGCGGGAGGGGGGCTGAGCAGTTCTTC.